What follows is one T cell receptor (beta chain) and its context. The protocol was immunoSEQ multiplex PCR, while the TCRdb copy is restricted to in-frame clones and leaves out a portion. The data contain approximately 500,000 clones, roughly nine tenths of them singletons. These data originate in a study of blood T cell repertoires in COVID-19. Looking at the study overall: Nucleic acid was either cDNA or gDNA, and it came from T cells, B-cell-depleted T cells, or PBMCs.

Enrolled during active infection, Seattle patients were then followed longitudinally. Sequenced sample: peripheral blood. This sequence was found in a woman in her fifties or sixties with COVID-19, enrolled during active disease.

For the CDR3, the DNA is TGTGCCAGCAGCCCGGACAGATGGGCAGAAGCTTTCTTT. Translating it yields CASSPDRWAEAFF. The chain recombines TRBV7-9 with TRBJ1-1; perhaps TRBD1 as D (6 bases). V lost 5 bases and J lost 8, with 15 bases in between. CDR1 and CDR2 from the germline V gene are SEHNR and FQNEAQ (reference sequence). This CDR3 has 13 residues.